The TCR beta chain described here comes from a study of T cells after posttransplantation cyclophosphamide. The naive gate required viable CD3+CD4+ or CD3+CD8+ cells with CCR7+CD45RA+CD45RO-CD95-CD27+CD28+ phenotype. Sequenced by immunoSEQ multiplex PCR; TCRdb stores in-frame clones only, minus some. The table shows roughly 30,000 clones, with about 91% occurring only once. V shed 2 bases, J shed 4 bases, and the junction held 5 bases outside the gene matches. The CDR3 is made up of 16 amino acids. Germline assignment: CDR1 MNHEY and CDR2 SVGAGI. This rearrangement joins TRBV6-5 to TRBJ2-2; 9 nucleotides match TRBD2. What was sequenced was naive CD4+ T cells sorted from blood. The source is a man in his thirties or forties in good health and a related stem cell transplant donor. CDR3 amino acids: CASSYISGGGTGELFF. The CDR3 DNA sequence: TGTGCCAGCAGTTACATTAGCGGGGGAGGCACCGGGGAGCTGTTTTTT.